This T cell receptor beta chain was found in a study of OX40 agonist ivuxolimab in advanced cancers. Study summary: The dose-escalation cohort had hepatocellular carcinoma, melanoma, renal cell or head and neck cancer. Participants, 82.7% male, averaged roughly 55 years of age, ranging from roughly 23 to 90.

This clone was counted many times. What it binds is unknown. Produced via immunoSEQ multiplex PCR; TCRdb's table is partial and in-frame only. The sample lists 77,000 or so clones, 84% occurring once. Germline CDR1 and CDR2: LNHDA and SQIVND (reference sequence). V lost 10 bases to trimming and J lost 5 bases; unmatched junction nucleotides: 8. The CDR3 is made up of 13 amino acids. Study-level points and caveats: The specificity for antigen of the expanded peripheral T cells was not determined. Among T cells, CD8+ cells averaged more expanded clones than CD4+ cells.

This sequence joins TRBV19 and TRBJ2-7; TRBD1 matches at 10 bases. The sample in question was CD4+ or CD8+ T cells sorted from blood, obtained in a trial of the OX40 agonist ivuxolimab. The sequence was obtained from an adult with an advanced solid tumor such as melanoma, head and neck, liver or kidney cancer. CDR3 nucleotides: TGTGCCACTTACCCGGGACAGGGGAACGAGCAGTACTTC. It translates to CATYPGQGNEQYF.